This TCR beta chain was documented in a study of blood T cell repertoires in COVID-19. Whole-study context: The origin of the acute and convalescent COVID-19 samples was the United States, Italy and Spain. T cells, B-cell-depleted T cells, or PBMCs provided the cDNA or gDNA that served as material.

Methods used by the authors: The authors estimated nucleated cell counts from reference gene primer amplification. Clones were read by immunoSEQ multiplex PCR, and TCRdb kept only the in-frame ones, dropping some. D and trimming come from the DNA, and the V and J calls and clone size come from that table. Counted here are fewer than 120,000 clones, 75% to 85% occurring once; the ten biggest clones make up approximately 15%. V gave up 1 base and J gave up 1 base, with 7 bases separating them. CDR1 and CDR2 from the germline V gene are GTSNPN and SVGIG (reference sequence). The CDR3 loop spans 13 amino acids.

V is TRBV30 and J is TRBJ1-2; possibly TRBD1 for D (6 bases). The sample taken for sequencing was peripheral blood. This receptor was taken from a woman aged 60-70 years with acute or convalescent COVID-19. CDR3 loop: CAWSEQGNYGYTF. In DNA form, the CDR3 reads TGTGCCTGGAGTGAACAGGGTAACTATGGCTACACCTTC.